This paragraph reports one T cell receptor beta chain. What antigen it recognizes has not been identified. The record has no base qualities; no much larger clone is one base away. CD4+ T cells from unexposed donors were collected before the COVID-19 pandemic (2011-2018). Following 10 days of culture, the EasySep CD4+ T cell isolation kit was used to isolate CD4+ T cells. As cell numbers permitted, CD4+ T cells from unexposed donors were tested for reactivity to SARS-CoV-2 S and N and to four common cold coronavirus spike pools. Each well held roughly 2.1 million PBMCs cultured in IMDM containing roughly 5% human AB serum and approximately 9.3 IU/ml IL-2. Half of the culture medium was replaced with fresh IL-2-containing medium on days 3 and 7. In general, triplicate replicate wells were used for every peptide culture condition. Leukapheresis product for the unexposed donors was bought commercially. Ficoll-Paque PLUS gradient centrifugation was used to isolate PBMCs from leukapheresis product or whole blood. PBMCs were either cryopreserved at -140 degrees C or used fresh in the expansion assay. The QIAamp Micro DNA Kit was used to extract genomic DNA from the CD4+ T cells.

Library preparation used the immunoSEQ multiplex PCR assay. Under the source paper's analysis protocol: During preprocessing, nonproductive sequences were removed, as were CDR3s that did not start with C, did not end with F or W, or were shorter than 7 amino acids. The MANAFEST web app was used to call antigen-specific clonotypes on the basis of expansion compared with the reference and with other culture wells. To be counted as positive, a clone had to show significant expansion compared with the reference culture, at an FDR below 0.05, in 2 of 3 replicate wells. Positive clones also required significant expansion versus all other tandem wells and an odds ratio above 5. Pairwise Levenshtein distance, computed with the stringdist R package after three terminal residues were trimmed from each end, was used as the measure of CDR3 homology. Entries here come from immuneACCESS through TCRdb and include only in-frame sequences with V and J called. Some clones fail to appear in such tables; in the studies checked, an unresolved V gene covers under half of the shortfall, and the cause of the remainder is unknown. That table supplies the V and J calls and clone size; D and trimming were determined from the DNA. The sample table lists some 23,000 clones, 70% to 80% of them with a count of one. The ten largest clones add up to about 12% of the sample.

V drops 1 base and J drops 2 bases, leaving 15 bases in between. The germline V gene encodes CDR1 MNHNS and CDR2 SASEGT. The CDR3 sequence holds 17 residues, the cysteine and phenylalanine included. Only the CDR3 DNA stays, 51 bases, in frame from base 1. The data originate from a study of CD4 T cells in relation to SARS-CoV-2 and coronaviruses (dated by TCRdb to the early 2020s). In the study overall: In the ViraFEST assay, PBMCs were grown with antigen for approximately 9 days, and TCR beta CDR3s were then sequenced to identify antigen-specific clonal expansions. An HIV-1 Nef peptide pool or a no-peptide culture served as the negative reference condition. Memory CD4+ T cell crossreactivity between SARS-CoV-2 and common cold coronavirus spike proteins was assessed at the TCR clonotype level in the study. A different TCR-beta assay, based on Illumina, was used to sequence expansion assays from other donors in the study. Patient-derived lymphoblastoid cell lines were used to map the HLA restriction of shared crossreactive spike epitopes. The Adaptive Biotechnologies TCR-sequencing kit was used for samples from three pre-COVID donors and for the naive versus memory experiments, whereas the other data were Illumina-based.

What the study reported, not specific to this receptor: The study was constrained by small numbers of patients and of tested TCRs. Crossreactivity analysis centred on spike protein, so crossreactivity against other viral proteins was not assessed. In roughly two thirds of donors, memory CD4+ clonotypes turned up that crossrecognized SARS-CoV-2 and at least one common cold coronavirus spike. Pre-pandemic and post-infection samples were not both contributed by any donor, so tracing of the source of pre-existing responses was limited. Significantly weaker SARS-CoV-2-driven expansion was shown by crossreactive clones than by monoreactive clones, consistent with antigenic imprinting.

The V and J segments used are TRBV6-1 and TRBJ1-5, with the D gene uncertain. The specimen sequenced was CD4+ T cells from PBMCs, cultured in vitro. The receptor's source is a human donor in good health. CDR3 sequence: CASSEGFGVNGNQPQHF. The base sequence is TGTGCCAGCAGTGAAGGGTTCGGGGTAAATGGCAATCAGCCCCAGCATTTT.